The rows below give T cell receptor beta chains drawn from one sample of a study of T-cell memory formation after mild COVID-19. TCRdb ran MiXCR on the 5' RACE reads and lists one entry per CDR3 protein. The sample has 200,000 to 250,000 distinct CDR3 sequences, over 9.5% seen once. What was sequenced was PBMCs or a T cell subset sorted from them (not recorded which). Every receptor here comes from a man between 18 and 35 years old who had mild COVID-19 (a few samples of this study predate the infection). Cell type and time point are not known. Both conserved end residues are part of each CDR3. A D gene is named only where the DNA matches it firmly. The listing skips clone size in some rows; elsewhere it reads once, few, many or a size class.

clone_size: -
v_call: TRBV7-8
j_call: TRBJ1-1
d_call: TRBD1
cdr3_nt: TGTGCCAGCAGCTTAGACCGGACAGGTGGAAGCAGAACTGAAGCTTTCTTT
cdr3_aa: CASSLDRTGGSRTEAFF

clone_size: -
v_call: TRBV9
j_call: TRBJ2-7
d_call: TRBD1
cdr3_nt: TGTGCCAGCAGCCCTAACGACAGGGCCGCCGAGCAGTACTTC
cdr3_aa: CASSPNDRAAEQYF

clone_size: few
v_call: TRBV25-1
j_call: TRBJ1-4
d_call: -
cdr3_nt: TGTGCCAGCAGTGAATATTTGGGCGGGAATGAAAAACTGTTTTTT
cdr3_aa: CASSEYLGGNEKLFF

clone_size: -
v_call: TRBV4-2
j_call: TRBJ2-1
d_call: TRBD2
cdr3_nt: TGTGCCAGCAGCCAAGGCGGGGGGGCCTCGGGTGAGCAGTTCTTC
cdr3_aa: CASSQGGGASGEQFF

clone_size: -
v_call: TRBV11-2
j_call: TRBJ2-5
d_call: -
cdr3_nt: TGTGCCAGCAGCTTAGTTGGACCTGTAGGGCAAGAGACCCAGTACTTC
cdr3_aa: CASSLVGPVGQETQYF

clone_size: many
v_call: TRBV7-9
j_call: TRBJ2-3
d_call: -
cdr3_nt: TGTGCCCAAGATCCAGGGTTGGGAGATACGCAGTATTTT
cdr3_aa: CAQDPGLGDTQYF

clone_size: few
v_call: TRBV5-1
j_call: TRBJ1-2
d_call: -
cdr3_nt: TGCGCCAGCAGCCCGGGCGGGGGGGACCTCTATGGCTACACCTTC
cdr3_aa: CASSPGGGDLYGYTF

clone_size: -
v_call: TRBV18
j_call: TRBJ1-2
d_call: TRBD1
cdr3_nt: TGTGCCAGCTCACCCGGGACAGGGGGTTATGGCTACACCTTC
cdr3_aa: CASSPGTGGYGYTF

clone_size: few
v_call: TRBV15
j_call: TRBJ2-2
d_call: -
cdr3_nt: TGTGCCACCAGCAGAGATCCCACCACCGGGGAGCTGTTTTTT
cdr3_aa: CATSRDPTTGELFF

clone_size: -
v_call: TRBV19
j_call: TRBJ1-6
d_call: TRBD1
cdr3_nt: TGTGCCAGTAGTACCCGGGACAGCTATAATTCACCCCTCCACTTT
cdr3_aa: CASSTRDSYNSPLHF

clone_size: -
v_call: TRBV4-1
j_call: TRBJ2-4
d_call: -
cdr3_nt: TGCGCCAGCAGCTATCTAAACATTCAGTACTTC
cdr3_aa: CASSYLNIQYF

clone_size: few
v_call: TRBV5-6
j_call: TRBJ1-5
d_call: -
cdr3_nt: TGTGCCAGCAGCCCGAGTGCGGGGCAGCCCCAGCATTTT
cdr3_aa: CASSPSAGQPQHF

clone_size: -
v_call: TRBV7-2
j_call: TRBJ2-3
d_call: -
cdr3_nt: TGTGCCAGCAGCTTAGCGGGTGGGGCTGAAGATACGCAGTATTTT
cdr3_aa: CASSLAGGAEDTQYF

clone_size: -
v_call: TRBV20-1
j_call: TRBJ2-3
d_call: -
cdr3_nt: TGCAGTGCTAGAATCCCAAAGAAGGGGACAGATACGCAGTATTTT
cdr3_aa: CSARIPKKGTDTQYF

clone_size: few
v_call: TRBV10-3
j_call: TRBJ2-3
d_call: TRBD2
cdr3_nt: TGTGCCATCACCCCAAGGATTGCGGGGGGGGCAGATACGCAGTATTTT
cdr3_aa: CAITPRIAGGADTQYF

clone_size: -
v_call: TRBV18
j_call: TRBJ2-2
d_call: -
cdr3_nt: TGTGCCAGCTCACCTTATGGGACCACGAACACCGGGGAGCTGTTTTTT
cdr3_aa: CASSPYGTTNTGELFF

clone_size: many
v_call: TRBV7-2
j_call: TRBJ2-2
d_call: -
cdr3_nt: TGTGCCAGCAGCTTGTTAGCCGGGGAGCTGTTTTTT
cdr3_aa: CASSLLAGELFF

clone_size: many
v_call: TRBV6-2/TRBV6-3
j_call: TRBJ2-3
d_call: TRBD2
cdr3_nt: TGTGCCAGCAGTTACGCGGGGGATAAAGCAGATACGCAGTATTTT
cdr3_aa: CASSYAGDKADTQYF

clone_size: many
v_call: TRBV7-9
j_call: TRBJ2-7
d_call: -
cdr3_nt: TGTGCCAGCAGCTTACCCCCGGGACACCCCTCCTACGAGCAGTACTTC
cdr3_aa: CASSLPPGHPSYEQYF

clone_size: few
v_call: TRBV3-1
j_call: TRBJ2-3
d_call: -
cdr3_nt: TGTGCCAGCAGCCAAGATGTGGGTACGCAGTATTTT
cdr3_aa: CASSQDVGTQYF

clone_size: few
v_call: TRBV7-2
j_call: TRBJ2-4
d_call: TRBD2
cdr3_nt: TGTGCCAGCAGCCCAACTAGCGGGGGGTGGAACATTCAGTACTTC
cdr3_aa: CASSPTSGGWNIQYF

clone_size: -
v_call: TRBV7-7
j_call: TRBJ2-2
d_call: -
cdr3_nt: TGTGCTAGCACTCCCGGGACACAGAACACCGGGGAGCTGTTTTTT
cdr3_aa: CASTPGTQNTGELFF

clone_size: -
v_call: TRBV5-4
j_call: TRBJ1-1
d_call: -
cdr3_nt: TGTGCCAGCAGCTTGCCGAGACATACGAACACTGAAGCTTTCTTT
cdr3_aa: CASSLPRHTNTEAFF

clone_size: few
v_call: TRBV4-2
j_call: TRBJ1-4
d_call: -
cdr3_nt: TGTGCCAGCACACGGGGGGCAGGCCAGAATGAAAAACTGTTTTTT
cdr3_aa: CASTRGAGQNEKLFF

clone_size: many
v_call: TRBV7-2
j_call: TRBJ1-1
d_call: TRBD1
cdr3_nt: TGTGCCAGCAGCTTAGTCACAGGGGGAAAAACTGAAGCTTTCTTT
cdr3_aa: CASSLVTGGKTEAFF

clone_size: -
v_call: TRBV7-2
j_call: TRBJ2-1
d_call: -
cdr3_nt: TGTGCCAGCAGCTTAGATCGAGGGGATGAGCAGTTCTTC
cdr3_aa: CASSLDRGDEQFF

clone_size: -
v_call: TRBV7-6
j_call: TRBJ1-2
d_call: TRBD1
cdr3_nt: TGTGCCAGCAGCGTCCGACAGGGCAACTATGGCTACACCTTC
cdr3_aa: CASSVRQGNYGYTF

clone_size: many
v_call: TRBV4-2
j_call: TRBJ2-1
d_call: TRBD2
cdr3_nt: TGTGCCAGCAGCCAAGATCCAGCGGGGGGGTACAATGAGCAGTTCTTC
cdr3_aa: CASSQDPAGGYNEQFF

clone_size: many
v_call: TRBV28
j_call: TRBJ2-1
d_call: TRBD1
cdr3_nt: TGTGCCAGCATGAGGTCAGGGGGCCATGAGCAGTTCTTC
cdr3_aa: CASMRSGGHEQFF

clone_size: few
v_call: TRBV20-1
j_call: TRBJ2-7
d_call: TRBD1
cdr3_nt: TGCAGTGCGGGGACAGGGGGCTCCTACGAGCAGTACTTC
cdr3_aa: CSAGTGGSYEQYF

clone_size: -
v_call: TRBV11-2
j_call: TRBJ2-5
d_call: TRBD2
cdr3_nt: TGTGCCAGCAGCTCAATGGGACTAGCGGGGGGAGAGACCCAGTACTTC
cdr3_aa: CASSSMGLAGGETQYF

clone_size: few
v_call: TRBV28
j_call: TRBJ1-1
d_call: -
cdr3_nt: TGTGCCAGCACGGACACTATGAACACTGAAGCTTTCTTT
cdr3_aa: CASTDTMNTEAFF

clone_size: -
v_call: TRBV5-5
j_call: TRBJ1-1
d_call: -
cdr3_nt: TGTGCCAGCAGCTTGGCCCCAGGGGTGGGCGGCACTGAAGCTTTCTTT
cdr3_aa: CASSLAPGVGGTEAFF

clone_size: -
v_call: TRBV28
j_call: TRBJ2-5
d_call: TRBD2
cdr3_nt: TGTGCCAGCACCAAGGGGGGGACTAGCATAGAGACCCAGTACTTC
cdr3_aa: CASTKGGTSIETQYF

clone_size: few
v_call: TRBV27
j_call: TRBJ1-6
d_call: -
cdr3_nt: TGTGCCAGCAGTTTACGAGAGGAATCACCCCTCCACTTT
cdr3_aa: CASSLREESPLHF

clone_size: -
v_call: TRBV5-1
j_call: TRBJ2-3
d_call: TRBD1
cdr3_nt: TGCGCCAGCAGCTTTCAGGGGGCTACGCAGTATTTT
cdr3_aa: CASSFQGATQYF

clone_size: -
v_call: TRBV7-2
j_call: TRBJ2-1
d_call: -
cdr3_nt: TGTGCCAGCAGCTTAGGTTCGAGGGGGGGCTTCTCTGAGCAGTTCTTC
cdr3_aa: CASSLGSRGGFSEQFF

clone_size: -
v_call: TRBV5-1
j_call: TRBJ2-7
d_call: TRBD1
cdr3_nt: TGCGCCAGCAGCCGGACAGGTTCGGAGTACGAGCAGTACTTC
cdr3_aa: CASSRTGSEYEQYF

clone_size: many
v_call: TRBV7-9
j_call: TRBJ2-5
d_call: -
cdr3_nt: TGTGCCAGCAGCTTAGTTCCAGTGGAGACCCAGTACTTC
cdr3_aa: CASSLVPVETQYF

clone_size: -
v_call: TRBV18
j_call: TRBJ1-3
d_call: TRBD1
cdr3_nt: TGTGCCAGCTCACCGAGGACAGGGGCTGGAAACACCATATATTTT
cdr3_aa: CASSPRTGAGNTIYF

clone_size: many
v_call: TRBV7-3
j_call: TRBJ2-3
d_call: TRBD2
cdr3_nt: TGTGCCAGCAGCCGGACTAGCGGGGGAGATACGCAGTATTTT
cdr3_aa: CASSRTSGGDTQYF

clone_size: many
v_call: TRBV4-1
j_call: TRBJ1-6
d_call: -
cdr3_nt: TGCGCCAGCAGCCAGGATCCGCTAAAGGCTAATTCACCCCTCCACTTT
cdr3_aa: CASSQDPLKANSPLHF

clone_size: few
v_call: TRBV6-5
j_call: TRBJ1-2
d_call: -
cdr3_nt: TGTGCCAGCAGCTTACTTTCAGGGCATAACTATGGCTACACCTTC
cdr3_aa: CASSLLSGHNYGYTF

clone_size: few
v_call: TRBV6-2/TRBV6-3
j_call: TRBJ2-1
d_call: TRBD2
cdr3_nt: TGTGCCAGCAGTTACCCGCCTAGCGGGGGGCGACTTGAGCAGTTCTTC
cdr3_aa: CASSYPPSGGRLEQFF

clone_size: -
v_call: TRBV20-1
j_call: TRBJ1-5
d_call: -
cdr3_nt: TGCAGTGCTAGAATGGAGAGCAATCAGCCCCAGCATTTT
cdr3_aa: CSARMESNQPQHF

clone_size: many
v_call: TRBV12-3/TRBV12-4
j_call: TRBJ2-7
d_call: TRBD1
cdr3_nt: TGTGCCAGCAGGCCAACGACAGGGGGGGAAACCGAGCAGTACTTC
cdr3_aa: CASRPTTGGETEQYF

clone_size: few
v_call: TRBV20-1
j_call: TRBJ2-4
d_call: -
cdr3_nt: TGCAGTGCTTTGGTGGCCCCAAACATTCAGTACTTC
cdr3_aa: CSALVAPNIQYF

clone_size: -
v_call: TRBV12-3/TRBV12-4
j_call: TRBJ2-2
d_call: -
cdr3_nt: TGTGCCAGCAGTAAAGGGACACGGATCGGGGAGCTGTTTTTT
cdr3_aa: CASSKGTRIGELFF

clone_size: many
v_call: TRBV5-1
j_call: TRBJ2-4
d_call: TRBD1
cdr3_nt: TGCGCCAGCAGCTTGGAGGTCGGGACAGTTGACATTCAGTACTTC
cdr3_aa: CASSLEVGTVDIQYF

clone_size: -
v_call: TRBV7-3
j_call: TRBJ2-1
d_call: TRBD1
cdr3_nt: TGTGCCAGCAGCCGCAGGACAGGGGTATTTTTGCATGAGCAGTTCTTC
cdr3_aa: CASSRRTGVFLHEQFF

clone_size: -
v_call: TRBV5-1
j_call: TRBJ1-6
d_call: -
cdr3_nt: TGCGCCAGCAGCCCGGGGTCCAGGGGTAATTCACCCCTCCACTTT
cdr3_aa: CASSPGSRGNSPLHF

clone_size: once
v_call: TRBV30
j_call: TRBJ1-6
d_call: TRBD1
cdr3_nt: TGTGCCTGGAGTGTACAGGGGACAGCCCATTGGGGACCCCTCCACTTT
cdr3_aa: CAWSVQGTAHWGPLHF

clone_size: -
v_call: TRBV12-3/TRBV12-4
j_call: TRBJ2-5
d_call: TRBD2
cdr3_nt: TGTGCCAGCAGTCCAAAAGCTGGGGGGGGAGGAGAGACCCAGTACTTC
cdr3_aa: CASSPKAGGGGETQYF

clone_size: -
v_call: TRBV7-9
j_call: TRBJ2-7
d_call: -
cdr3_nt: TGTGCCAGCAGCCCAACACCGGACCGATTCGGGCGGTACTTC
cdr3_aa: CASSPTPDRFGRYF

clone_size: few
v_call: TRBV5-6
j_call: TRBJ2-7
d_call: -
cdr3_nt: TGTGCCAGCAGCGACGTGGGCTCGCGTCTCTCCTACGAGCAGTACTTC
cdr3_aa: CASSDVGSRLSYEQYF

clone_size: few
v_call: TRBV9
j_call: TRBJ2-3
d_call: -
cdr3_nt: TGTGCCAGCAGCCCGAGCTGGGTGGCGGGGGCCTCTCGGCATACGCAGTATTTT
cdr3_aa: CASSPSWVAGASRHTQYF

clone_size: -
v_call: TRBV30
j_call: TRBJ2-4
d_call: -
cdr3_nt: TGTGCCTGGACTACAGGGAATAACATTCAGTACTTC
cdr3_aa: CAWTTGNNIQYF

clone_size: -
v_call: TRBV4-1
j_call: TRBJ2-2
d_call: TRBD1
cdr3_nt: TGCGCCAGCAGCCTGCAGGGGGCGACTAACACCGGGGAGCTGTTTTTT
cdr3_aa: CASSLQGATNTGELFF

clone_size: -
v_call: TRBV5-1
j_call: TRBJ1-5
d_call: -
cdr3_nt: TGCGCCAGCAGCTTGGATGGGTACGAGCAGCCCCAGCATTTT
cdr3_aa: CASSLDGYEQPQHF

clone_size: few
v_call: TRBV5-1
j_call: TRBJ2-3
d_call: TRBD1
cdr3_nt: TGCGCCAGCACCCGGACAGGGATCTCCACAGATACGCAGTATTTT
cdr3_aa: CASTRTGISTDTQYF